The 27 T cell receptor beta chains given below trace back to one sample, sequenced in a study of cytomegalovirus exposure and HLA in healthy donors. The table came from immunoSEQ multiplex PCR; TCRdb's copy has only in-frame clones and leaves some out. This sample yields approximately 280,000 clones, of which approximately 86% are seen a single time; more than 0.8% belongs to the top ten. The sequencing input was PBMCs. The source of these receptors is a woman under 30 in good health and CMV-seronegative.

The chain uses TRBV30 and TRBJ1-5, with 10 bases that match TRBD1. The V gene end was trimmed by 0 bases and the J gene end by 5 bases; junction bases not matched to a gene: 4. In germline, CDR1 is GTSNPN, CDR2 SVGIG (reference sequence). This CDR3 contains 15 residues. Here the CDR3 reads CAWSVRGTGDQPQHF. CDR3 coding DNA: TGTGCCTGGAGTGTACGAGGGACAGGGGATCAGCCCCAGCATTTT.

This chain connects TRBV2 to TRBJ1-6, with D possibly matching TRBD1 (6 bases). The germline gives CDR1 SNHLY, CDR2 FYNNEI. This CDR3 is 16 amino acids long. Trimming took off 2 bases at V and 8 bases at J, with 16 bases between the two ends. The CDR3, as DNA: TGTGCCAGCAGTGAAAGGCAGGGGTCTGAGCATTCACCCCTCCACTTT. Translated: CASSERQGSEHSPLHF.

The V and J genes are TRBV27 and TRBJ1-5; a weak D match, TRBD1 (6 bases). The germline V and J ends were trimmed by 2 bases and 1 base, with 12 bases remaining between them. This CDR3 is 16 amino acids long. Germline CDR1 is MNHEY and CDR2 is SMNVEV (reference sequence). For the CDR3, the DNA is TGTGCCAGCAGTTTAGATTCAGGGGTCAGCAATCAGCCCCAGCATTTT. Translated: CASSLDSGVSNQPQHF.

V usage is TRBV6-1 and J usage is TRBJ2-2; 10 bases agree with TRBD2. From germline, CDR1 is MNHNS and CDR2 SASEGT. Trimming took 1 base from V and 2 from J; bases not matched to a gene: 7. The CDR3 runs to 18 residues. CDR3: CASSEVASGGPNTGELFF. The CDR3 DNA reads as TGTGCCAGCAGTGAAGTTGCTAGCGGGGGCCCAAACACCGGGGAGCTGTTTTTT.

The V gene is TRBV12-5, the J gene TRBJ1-2; D call uncertain. The CDR3 is 11 residues long. The germline V and J ends were trimmed by 8 bases and 6 bases, with 10 bases remaining between them. Germline V gives CDR1 LGHNT, CDR2 FRNRAP. CDR3 DNA: TGTGCTAGTTGGTGGAGGAATGGCTACACCTTC. It encodes CASWWRNGYTF.

J is TRBJ1-2 and V is TRBV29-1; 9 bases line up with TRBD1. The length of the CDR3 is 16 residues. The germline gives CDR1 SQVTM, CDR2 ANQGSEA. V shed 6 bases, J shed 1 base, and the junction held 12 bases outside the gene matches. The CDR3 region is CSVAEDRGWGNYGYTF. The CDR3 nucleotides read TGCAGCGTCGCCGAGGACAGGGGTTGGGGTAACTATGGCTACACCTTC.

In its sample, this clone was seen once. This chain connects TRBV4-1 to TRBJ2-2; tentatively, D is TRBD2 (6 bases). The ends were cut back, 6 bases at V and 1 base at J, with 9 bases in the middle. Germline CDR1 reads MGHRA; CDR2 reads YSYEKL. CDR3 length: 14 residues. Here the CDR3 reads CASRTAGNTGELFF. CDR3 sequence (DNA): TGCGCCAGCAGAACAGCGGGGAACACCGGGGAGCTGTTTTTT.

In this sample, this clone turned up once. The gene calls are TRBV5-8 and TRBJ1-1; D may be TRBD1 (5 bases). Trimming removed 1 base from V and 3 bases from J, with 7 bases in between. This CDR3 is built from 13 residues. CDR1 SGHTS and CDR2 YDEGEE come from the germline V gene. The chain's CDR3 is CASSLRGHTEAFF. CDR3 in DNA: TGTGCCAGCAGCTTGAGGGGCCACACTGAAGCTTTCTTT.

The V gene is TRBV7-9, the J gene TRBJ2-1, with a possible D match to TRBD2 (5 bases). The CDR3 length is 15 residues. Germline V lookup: CDR1 SEHNR, CDR2 FQNEAQ (reference sequence). With 7 bases removed from V and 2 bases from J, the gap between germline ends came to 15 bases. CDR3 sequence: CASTSAVGTYNEQFF. CDR3 DNA: TGTGCCAGCACCTCTGCTGTCGGGACCTACAATGAGCAGTTCTTC.

The rearrangement joins TRBV6-5 to TRBJ1-2, with D uncertain. V was pared by 4 bases and J by 4 bases, with 13 bases between. CDR1 and CDR2 (germline): MNHEY, SVGAGI. CDR3 length: 14 amino acids. The DNA for the CDR3 is TGTGCCAGCAGTTCCCATCCGGGAGTCTATGGCTACACCTTC. Its translation: CASSSHPGVYGYTF.

The genes are TRBV5-6 and TRBJ1-2; the D gene is possibly TRBD1 (6 bases). Germline CDR1 is SGHDT and CDR2 is YYEEEE. Trimming took 4 bases from V and 8 from J, leaving 18 bases between them. This CDR3 region has 14 residues. The CDR3 DNA is TGTGCCAGCAGCAGCCTTGAGACAGGCGCGGGCTACACCTTC. This encodes CASSSLETGAGYTF. Full variable domain (missing parts from reference TRBV5-6 and TRBJ1-2): DAGVTQSPTHLIKTRGQQVTLRCSPKSGHDTVSWYQQALGQGPQFIFQYYEEEERQRGNFPDRFSGHQFPNYSSELNVNALLLGDSALYLCASSSLETGAGYTFGSGTRLTVV.

This chain joins TRBV14 and TRBJ1-1; D might be TRBD1 (5 bases). CDR3 length: 15 residues. V lost 1 base, J lost 2 bases, and 11 bases lay in between. Germline loops: CDR1 SGHDN, CDR2 FVKESK. The CDR3 nucleotides are TGTGCCAGCAGCCAAGTAGACTGGACAAACACTGAAGCTTTCTTT. Protein product: CASSQVDWTNTEAFF.

The V gene is TRBV9, the J gene TRBJ2-3; a possible D gene is TRBD1 (6 bases). Deletions cut 2 bases from V and 0 bases from J, with 7 bases between. Per the germline V gene, CDR1 is SGDLS and CDR2 is YYNGEE. CDR3 length: 14 amino acids. CDR3 DNA: TGTGCCAGCAGCGTGGGGGCTAGCACAGATACGCAGTATTTT. This gives the protein CASSVGASTDTQYF.

The chain carries TRBV29-1 and TRBJ2-7; perhaps TRBD1 as D (6 bases). From germline, CDR1 is SQVTM and CDR2 ANQGSEA. The CDR3 sequence is 13 residues long. V dropped 6 bases and J dropped 5 bases, with 17 bases sitting between them. CDR3: CSVGFTGFHEQYF. The CDR3 bases are TGCAGCGTCGGGTTTACAGGGTTCCACGAGCAGTACTTC.

The J gene is TRBJ2-7, the V gene TRBV7-3, with TRBD1 matching over 7 bases. This CDR3 is built from 14 residues. Germline CDR1 and CDR2: SGHTA and FQGTGA. The ends lost 5 bases at V and 2 bases at J; junction bases unmatched: 6. Here the CDR3 reads CASSPGDSAYEQYF. The CDR3 DNA sequence: TGTGCCAGCAGCCCAGGGGACAGCGCCTACGAGCAGTACTTC.

The chain carries TRBV9 and TRBJ1-2, with D possibly being TRBD1 (6 bases). Germline values: CDR1 SGDLS, CDR2 YYNGEE. CDR3 length: 15 residues. V lost 0 bases, J lost 5 bases, and 14 bases lay in between. The CDR3 nucleotides read TGTGCCAGCAGCGTAGTCGGGACACACAGTTATGGCTACACCTTC. This translates into CASSVVGTHSYGYTF.

The V call is TRBV11-3, the J call TRBJ1-1; TRBD1 matches 7 bases. The CDR3 has 15 amino acids. The V segment lost 0 bases and the J segment 6 bases; nucleotides outside the gene matches: 7. Germline values: CDR1 SGHNT, CDR2 YENEEA. The CDR3 spells CASSLEPGQRSEAFF. CDR3 bases: TGTGCCAGCAGCTTAGAACCGGGACAGCGTTCTGAAGCTTTCTTT.

This chain connects TRBV27 to TRBJ2-4, with 10 bases that match TRBD2. Germline V gives CDR1 MNHEY, CDR2 SMNVEV (reference sequence). This CDR3 spans 15 amino acids. Unmatched junction bases numbered 9, after V lost 5 bases and J lost 8 bases. The CDR3: CASSPGTSEPDIQYF. In DNA form, the CDR3 reads TGTGCCAGCAGTCCCGGGACTAGCGAGCCAGACATTCAGTACTTC.

This chain joins TRBV6-1 and TRBJ2-7, with D possibly TRBD1 on 5 matching bases. The V end lost 4 bases, the J end lost 5 bases, and 15 bases lay between the germline ends. This CDR3 is 14 amino acids long. Germline CDR1 reads MNHNS; CDR2 reads SASEGT. The CDR3 bases are TGTGCCAGCAGTGTCGGTCTCAGGGTGGACGAGCAGTACTTC. Protein product: CASSVGLRVDEQYF.

The table lists this clone with many counts. The chain links TRBV7-2 to TRBJ2-7; possible D gene TRBD2, 7 bases. Trimming cost V 6 bases and J 2 bases, with 17 bases left between them. Germline V gene lookup returns CDR1 SGHTA and CDR2 FQGNSA. CDR3 size: 15 residues. The CDR3 loop reads CASRKKGEGPYEQYF. CDR3 nucleotide sequence: TGTGCCAGCAGAAAAAAGGGGGAGGGGCCCTACGAGCAGTACTTC.

The V and J genes are TRBV6-1 and TRBJ2-7, with 8 bases matching TRBD1. There are 14 residues in the CDR3. Germline values: CDR1 MNHNS, CDR2 SASEGT. The V segment lost 10 bases and the J segment 3 bases; nucleotides outside the gene matches: 11. The CDR3: CATSDRAVRYEQYF. The DNA of the CDR3 is TGTGCCACTTCGGACAGGGCGGTTCGCTACGAGCAGTACTTC.

The CDR3 coding sequence is TGTGCCACCAGCAGGAGGGCTAGCGGGTGGGGGGCGCTGAGATTTGAGCAGTTCTTC. This encodes CATSRRASGWGALRFEQFF. This chain links TRBV15 with TRBJ2-1; 8 nucleotides line up with TRBD2. Trimming at V came to 3 bases and at J to 9 bases, leaving 22 bases not matched to a gene. The CDR3 totals 19 residues. Germline assignment: CDR1 LNHNV and CDR2 YYDKDF (reference sequence).

The J gene is TRBJ1-5, the V gene TRBV6-1; D call uncertain. V dropped 2 bases and J dropped 1 base, with 9 bases sitting between them. Germline CDR1 MNHNS, CDR2 SASEGT. This CDR3 region has 15 residues. The CDR3 region is CASSERGPSNQPQHF. The DNA of the CDR3 is TGTGCCAGCAGTGAACGGGGTCCAAGCAATCAGCCCCAGCATTTT.

V gene TRBV28 combines with J gene TRBJ2-5, with D maybe TRBD1 (5 bases). The V gene lost 0 bases and the J gene lost 6 bases, with 11 bases spanning the gap. CDR1 MDHEN and CDR2 SYDVKM come from the germline V gene. CDR3 size: 14 residues. CDR3 sequence reads: CASSLWQGWKTQYF. CDR3 nucleotide sequence: TGTGCCAGCAGTTTATGGCAGGGTTGGAAGACCCAGTACTTC.

This clone appeared a few times. The rearrangement joins TRBV4-2 to TRBJ1-2; the D is unclear. This CDR3 has 12 residues. CDR1 and CDR2 (germline): LGHNA, YNFKEQ. V was trimmed by 1 base and J by 2 bases, leaving 2 bases between them. CDR3 loop: CASSQANYGYTF. The CDR3 nucleotides are TGTGCCAGCAGCCAAGCAAACTATGGCTACACCTTC.

J is TRBJ1-1 and V is TRBV7-6; TRBD1 agrees at 8 bases. V lost 3 bases, J lost 5 bases, and 2 bases stayed unmatched. The CDR3 loop spans 13 amino acids. From germline, CDR1 is SGHVS and CDR2 FNYEAQ. CDR3 residues: CASSLTGETEAFF. Here the CDR3 DNA reads TGTGCCAGCAGCTTGACAGGGGAAACTGAAGCTTTCTTT.

The CDR3 reads CASSDGGVYGYTF. CDR3 bases: TGTGCCAGCAGTGACGGAGGGGTCTATGGCTACACCTTC. The gene calls are TRBV6-4 and TRBJ1-2, with D tentatively TRBD1 (5 bases). The CDR3 contains 13 residues. Germline values: CDR1 MRHNA, CDR2 SNTAGT. The V and J ends lost 2 bases and 4 bases respectively, with 8 bases between them.